Following are 4 T cell receptor beta chains from one sample sequenced in a study of T cells in Graves' hyperthyroidism and ophthalmopathy. RNA transcripts served as the template for amplifying TCR beta CDR3 regions. Carried out on the TCR CDR3, a first-round RT-PCR used the HTBI primer set. TCRdb reprocessed the multiplex PCR reads with MiXCR, giving one entry per CDR3 protein. The sample yields some 620,000 distinct CDR3 sequences, around 15% seen once. Sequencing was performed on blood. These receptors all come from a woman aged 25 to 45 with Graves' hyperthyroidism.

The V and J genes are TRBV5-5 and TRBJ2-7; TRBD1 matches 7 bases. The CDR3 runs to 14 residues. The ends lost 5 bases at V and 4 bases at J; junction bases unmatched: 9. Germline CDR1 and CDR2: SGHKS and YYEKEE (reference sequence). This CDR3 reads CASSAETGPYEQYF. The CDR3 DNA reads TGTGCCAGCAGTGCCGAGACAGGGCCTTACGAGCAGTACTTC.

The chain couples TRBV29-1 to TRBJ2-6; D not certain. Germline V gene lookup returns CDR1 SQVTM and CDR2 ANQGSEA. The CDR3 length is 15 residues. V was shortened by 4 bases and J by 0 bases, with 10 bases between the two germline ends. The CDR3: CSVAGGASGANVLTF. The CDR3 DNA follows: TGCAGCGTTGCCGGTGGAGCCTCTGGGGCCAACGTCCTGACTTTC.

The chain carries TRBV20-1 and TRBJ1-2, with TRBD1 identical over 8 bases. Germline V gene lookup returns CDR1 DFQATT and CDR2 SNEGSKA (reference sequence). The ends lost 5 bases at V and 6 bases at J; junction bases unmatched: 8. This CDR3 has 13 residues. The CDR3 bases are TGCAGTGCTGGTAAGGGGACAGGCGATGGCTACACCTTC. Amino acids: CSAGKGTGDGYTF.

Only a few counts were recorded for this clonotype. The gene calls are TRBV28 and TRBJ2-2; 7 positions agree with TRBD2. This CDR3 is 14 amino acids long. Per germline, CDR1 MDHEN and CDR2 SYDVKM. Unmatched junction bases numbered 5, after V lost 4 bases and J lost 6 bases. CDR3 protein: CASSSGGSSGELFF. The CDR3, as DNA: TGTGCCAGCAGTTCTGGCGGGAGCTCCGGGGAGCTGTTTTTT.